Listed below are T cell receptor beta chains from one sample, sequenced in a study of early T cells in non-severe SARS-CoV-2 infection. TCRdb processed the 5' RACE reads anew with MiXCR; each CDR3 protein has one entry. The sample contains tens of thousands of distinct CDR3 sequences, 10% of which appear only once. The sample taken for sequencing was whole blood. These receptors were obtained from an adult who was a healthcare worker with PCR-confirmed SARS-CoV-2 infection or an uninfected control (not recorded which). CDR3s include the opening cysteine and the closing phenylalanine or tryptophan. A D gene is named only where the DNA matches it firmly. Clone size is not always given. Where it is, it says once, few, many or a class for expanded clones.

size	V	J	D	DNA	CDR3
.	TRBV19	TRBJ1-5	.	TGTGCCAGTAGTATCACCTGGAATCAGCCCCAGCATTTT	CASSITWNQPQHF
few	TRBV12-5	TRBJ2-1	.	TGTGCTAGTGCCTCCTCCTGGATCGGGGAATACAATGAGCAGTTCTTC	CASASSWIGEYNEQFF
.	TRBV27	TRBJ2-1	.	TGTGCCAGCAGTAAGGCGGGGAATGAGCAGTTCTTC	CASSKAGNEQFF
few	TRBV7-8	TRBJ1-3	.	TGTGCCAGCAGCTTGGGCTTTGGGGGTACTGGAAACACCATATATTTT	CASSLGFGGTGNTIYF
.	TRBV7-9	TRBJ2-5	TRBD2	TGTGCCAGCAGCTTTACGGGGGGGCGAGAGACCCAGTACTTC	CASSFTGGRETQYF
.	TRBV7-9	TRBJ2-7	TRBD2	TGTGCCAGCAGCTTAGTGAGTAGCGGGGGGGCCTACGAGCAGTACTTC	CASSLVSSGGAYEQYF
many	TRBV20-1	TRBJ2-1	TRBD2	TGCAGTGCTGACGGACTAGCGGAATACAATGAGCAGTTCTTC	CSADGLAEYNEQFF
many	TRBV30	TRBJ2-7	TRBD1	TGTGCCTGGAGCGTAGGGGGCTCGGGGTACGAGCAGTACTTC	CAWSVGGSGYEQYF
.	TRBV12-5	TRBJ2-7	TRBD2	TGTGCTAGTGGTTTGGTACTTGGGACTAGCGGGAGGGGAAGCTACGAGCAGTACTTC	CASGLVLGTSGRGSYEQYF
many	TRBV9	TRBJ2-7	TRBD1	TGTGCCAGCAGCGTAGAGGGACAGGTAGACTCCTACGAGCAGTACTTC	CASSVEGQVDSYEQYF
many	TRBV9	TRBJ2-5	.	TGTGCCAGCAGCGTAGCTACGTCGACGGCACAAGAGACCCAGTACTTC	CASSVATSTAQETQYF
.	TRBV12-5	TRBJ2-7	TRBD1	TGTGCTAGTGGTTTGTCACCAGGGGACAGTCGGTCCTACGAGCAGTACTTC	CASGLSPGDSRSYEQYF
few	TRBV3-1	TRBJ2-7	.	TGTGCCAGCAGCCATTCCCGTGGGGAGCAGTACTTC	CASSHSRGEQYF
few	TRBV6-2/TRBV6-3	TRBJ2-7	.	TGTGCCAGCTGCCGACGGATGCCCTACGAGCAGTATTTC	CASCRRMPYEQYF
few	TRBV29-1	TRBJ2-1	TRBD1	TGCAGCGTGGGCAACAGGGGAAGAGGTGAGCAGTTCTTC	CSVGNRGRGEQFF
many	TRBV5-6	TRBJ2-2	.	TGTGCCAGCAGCTTGGCTAGGGAGCTGTTTTTT	CASSLARELFF
few	TRBV6-6	TRBJ2-1	.	TGTGCCGGAGCGACTGGCTGGGTAAATGAGCAGTTCTTC	CAGATGWVNEQFF
many	TRBV30	TRBJ1-1	.	TGTGCCTGGAGTGTAAGGGAGAACACTGAAGCTTTCTTT	CAWSVRENTEAFF
few	TRBV18	TRBJ2-7	.	TGTGCCAGCTCATGGGTGGCAGGAGAGCAGTACTTC	CASSWVAGEQYF
.	TRBV2	TRBJ2-2	.	TGTGCCAGCAGTGAAGCTCCCGGGGCGAGGACCGGGGAGCTGTTTTTT	CASSEAPGARTGELFF
many	TRBV10-3	TRBJ2-1	TRBD2	TGTGCCATCAGTGATCCAAGGGAGCGGGACCTAAATGGGCAGTTCTTC	CAISDPRERDLNGQFF
.	TRBV6-2/TRBV6-3	TRBJ2-7	TRBD1	TGTGCCGGGCGAACAGGGGTTGCCTACGAGCAGTACTTC	CAGRTGVAYEQYF
once	TRBV24-1	TRBJ2-1	.	TGTGCCACCACACAGAATTGTCCCCTGAGCGATGAGCAGTTCTTC	CATTQNCPLSDEQFF
medium-sized	TRBV6-4	TRBJ2-1	.	TGTGCCAGCAGTGACTCAGCAAGCGGGGACATCAATGAGCAGTTCTTC	CASSDSASGDINEQFF
many	TRBV29-1	TRBJ1-2	.	TGCAGCGTTGCCCAGGACTATGGCTACACCTTC	CSVAQDYGYTF